The rows below give T cell receptor beta chains drawn from one sample of a study of T cells in Graves' hyperthyroidism and ophthalmopathy. One entry per CDR3 protein results from TCRdb running MiXCR on the multiplex PCR reads. The profile shows roughly 630,000 distinct CDR3 sequences, 15% to 18% of them singletons. The sequencing sample was made of blood. The receptors stem from a woman aged 25 to 45 with Graves' hyperthyroidism. The CDR3 runs from the conserved cysteine through the conserved F or W. The D gene is left open where the match is weak. Not every row has a clone size; where given, it reads once, few, many or a size class.

D,J,size,V,CDR3,DNA
.,TRBJ2-7,many,TRBV5-1,CASSLVGQTYEQYF,TGCGCCAGCAGCTTGGTTGGACAGACCTACGAGCAGTACTTC
.,TRBJ2-3,.,TRBV5-4,CASSRTSDTQYF,TGTGCCAGCAGCCGGACGAGTGATACGCAGTATTTT
.,TRBJ1-1,many,TRBV10-3,CAISLKTESEAFF,TGTGCCATCAGCCTTAAGACGGAGAGTGAAGCTTTCTTT
.,TRBJ2-1,many,TRBV12-3/TRBV12-4,CASSSVTGEQFF,TGTGCCAGCAGTTCTGTGACGGGTGAGCAGTTCTTC
.,TRBJ1-1,.,TRBV12-3/TRBV12-4,CASSLGTQGEAFF,TGTGCCAGCAGTTTAGGGACACAGGGTGAAGCTTTCTTT
.,TRBJ1-2,many,TRBV6-6,CASSYSNLRLHPGGYTF,TGTGCCAGCAGTTACTCGAACCTACGTCTCCACCCCGGGGGCTACACCTTC
TRBD1,TRBJ1-1,few,TRBV19,CASRPTTGGNTEAFF,TGTGCCAGTAGACCGACGACAGGGGGGAACACTGAAGCTTTCTTT
TRBD2,TRBJ2-3,many,TRBV3-1,CASSQERLAGIDTQYF,TGTGCCAGCAGCCAAGAGCGGCTAGCGGGAATAGATACGCAGTATTTT
.,TRBJ2-7,many,TRBV6-1,CASSDVGTRLSYEQYF,TGTGCCAGCAGTGATGTGGGGACCCGACTATCCTACGAGCAGTACTTC
TRBD2,TRBJ2-7,few,TRBV18,CASSPPTSANSAYEQYF,TGTGCCAGCTCACCACCGACTAGCGCTAACTCCGCGTACGAGCAGTACTTC
TRBD2,TRBJ2-5,many,TRBV20-1,CSANPLAVQETQYF,TGCAGTGCTAACCCACTAGCGGTACAAGAGACCCAGTACTTC
.,TRBJ2-2,few,TRBV27,CASSFGRNTGELFF,TGTGCCAGCAGTTTCGGGAGAAACACCGGGGAGCTGTTTTTT
TRBD1,TRBJ2-3,many,TRBV2,CASSEAFGQGSDTQYF,TGTGCCAGCAGTGAAGCGTTCGGACAGGGCTCAGATACGCAGTATTTT
TRBD2,TRBJ2-7,.,TRBV6-1,CASSKVPGLAGGLSSYEQYF,TGTGCCAGCAGTAAAGTCCCGGGACTAGCGGGAGGGCTCAGCTCCTACGAGCAGTACTTC
TRBD1,TRBJ2-7,many,TRBV7-9,CASSLGDRVSHEQYF,TGTGCCAGCAGCTTAGGGGACAGGGTCTCCCACGAGCAGTACTTC
TRBD2,TRBJ2-1,many,TRBV5-1,CASSLTRLARNEQFF,TGCGCCAGCAGCTTGACAAGACTAGCGCGCAATGAGCAGTTCTTC
.,TRBJ2-3,.,TRBV7-9,CASSPTLGSVGRPAADTQYF,TGTGCCAGCAGCCCTACCCTAGGGAGCGTCGGGCGACCCGCCGCAGATACGCAGTATTTT
TRBD2,TRBJ2-1,many,TRBV5-1,CASSPRGDPYNEQFF,TGCGCCAGCAGTCCCCGGGGGGATCCATACAATGAGCAGTTCTTC
TRBD2,TRBJ2-7,many,TRBV6-5,CASSYLLAGPPSPGTSGSSYEQYF,TGTGCCAGCAGTTACCTCCTCGCTGGTCCGCCTAGCCCCGGGACTAGCGGGAGCTCCTACGAGCAGTACTTC
TRBD1,TRBJ1-2,many,TRBV28,CASSPSDRGRNYGYTF,TGTGCCAGCAGTCCCAGTGACAGGGGGCGAAACTATGGCTACACCTTC
TRBD1,TRBJ2-5,many,TRBV2,CASSPGQGRETQYF,TGTGCCAGCAGTCCGGGACAGGGGAGAGAGACCCAGTACTTC
.,TRBJ1-1,many,TRBV27,CASRWGGNTEAFF,TGTGCCAGCAGATGGGGCGGGAACACTGAAGCTTTCTTT
TRBD2,TRBJ2-7,once,TRBV6-1,CASTERRTSGRGEDEQYF,TGTGCCAGCACCGAAAGACGGACTAGCGGGAGGGGCGAGGACGAGCAGTACTTC
TRBD2,TRBJ2-3,many,TRBV2,CASSPWTSGSRDTQYF,TGTGCCAGCTCCCCCTGGACTAGCGGGAGCCGAGATACGCAGTATTTT
TRBD2,TRBJ2-7,.,TRBV7-2,CASSQGLAGGPDLYEQYF,TGTGCCAGCTCACAGGGACTAGCGGGAGGGCCGGACCTCTACGAGCAGTACTTC
TRBD2,TRBJ2-7,once,TRBV20-1,CSGLANYEQYF,TGCAGCGGACTAGCCAACTACGAGCAGTACTTC
TRBD1,TRBJ1-5,few,TRBV28,CASTPRGTAYSNQPQHF,TGTGCCAGCACCCCACGGGGGACAGCTTATAGCAATCAGCCCCAGCATTTT
TRBD2,TRBJ2-7,few,TRBV13,CASSTRTSGITYEQYF,TGTGCCAGCAGCACCCGGACTAGCGGGATTACCTACGAGCAGTACTTC
TRBD2,TRBJ2-7,.,TRBV6-5,CASSYYGGYEQYF,TGTGCCAGCAGTTACTACGGGGGGTACGAGCAGTACTTC
TRBD2,TRBJ2-4,.,TRBV15,CATSRATPGELAGARHKNIQYF,TGTGCCACCAGCAGAGCAACACCCGGCGAACTAGCGGGAGCCCGGCACAAAAACATTCAGTACTTC
.,TRBJ2-7,.,TRBV7-9,CTSSRYAGITGTYEQYF,TGTACCAGCAGCCGTTACGCGGGGATTACAGGGACCTACGAGCAGTACTTC
.,TRBJ1-2,.,TRBV14,CASSQDIRDSYGYTF,TGTGCCAGCAGCCAAGATATTCGGGACTCCTATGGCTACACCTTC
.,TRBJ1-2,.,TRBV28,CASSPGGGYTF,TGTGCCAGCAGTCCGGGGGGCGGCTACACCTTC
TRBD2,TRBJ2-3,many,TRBV20-1,CSATKRGGLTDTQYF,TGCAGTGCTACAAAACGGGGGGGGTTAACAGATACGCAGTATTTT
.,TRBJ2-1,many,TRBV12-3/TRBV12-4,CASRKSGTGVAGIQFF,TGTGCCAGCCGAAAAAGCGGGACAGGAGTAGCGGGAATCCAGTTCTTC
.,TRBJ2-7,many,TRBV6-2/TRBV6-3,CASSYSQGQGDYEQYF,TGTGCCAGCAGTTACTCCCAGGGCCAAGGGGACTACGAGCAGTACTTC
.,TRBJ1-5,many,TRBV5-5,CASSLDAQYQPQHF,TGTGCCAGCAGCTTGGATGCGCAATATCAGCCCCAGCATTTT
.,TRBJ1-2,.,TRBV7-9,CASSLAPRYGYTF,TGTGCCAGCAGCTTAGCACCCCGGTATGGCTACACCTTC
TRBD1,TRBJ2-7,.,TRBV7-3,CASSLIGTGNLYEQYF,TGTGCCAGCAGCTTAATAGGGACAGGGAACTTATACGAGCAGTACTTC
.,TRBJ2-2,many,TRBV18,CASKTANTGELFF,TGTGCCAGCAAAACAGCGAACACCGGGGAGCTGTTTTTT
.,TRBJ2-5,many,TRBV7-3,CASSLNIGETQYF,TGTGCCAGCAGCTTAAATATTGGAGAGACCCAGTACTTC